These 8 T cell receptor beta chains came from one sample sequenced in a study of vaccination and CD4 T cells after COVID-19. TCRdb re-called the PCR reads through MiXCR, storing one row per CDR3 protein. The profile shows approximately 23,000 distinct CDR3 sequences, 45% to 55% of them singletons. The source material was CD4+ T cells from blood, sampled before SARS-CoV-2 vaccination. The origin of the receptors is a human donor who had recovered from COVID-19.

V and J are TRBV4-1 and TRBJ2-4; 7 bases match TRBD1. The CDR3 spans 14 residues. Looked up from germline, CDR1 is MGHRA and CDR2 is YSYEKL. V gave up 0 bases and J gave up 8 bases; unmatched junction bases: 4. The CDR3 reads CASSQEVQGYIQYF. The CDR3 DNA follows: TGCGCCAGCAGCCAAGAGGTACAGGGGTACATTCAGTACTTC.

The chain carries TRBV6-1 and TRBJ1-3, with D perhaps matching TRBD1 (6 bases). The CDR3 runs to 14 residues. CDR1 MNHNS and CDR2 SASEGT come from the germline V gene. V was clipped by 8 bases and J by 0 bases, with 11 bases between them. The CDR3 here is CASRRRGSGNTIYF. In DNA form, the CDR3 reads TGTGCCAGCCGTCGCAGGGGCTCTGGAAACACCATATATTTT.

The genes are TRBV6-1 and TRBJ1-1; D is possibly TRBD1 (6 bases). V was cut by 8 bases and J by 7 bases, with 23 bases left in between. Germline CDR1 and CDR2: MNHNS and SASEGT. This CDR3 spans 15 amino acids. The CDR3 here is CASGGYLTTGYEAFF. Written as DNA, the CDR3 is TGTGCCAGCGGGGGATACCTTACTACAGGGTATGAAGCTTTCTTT.

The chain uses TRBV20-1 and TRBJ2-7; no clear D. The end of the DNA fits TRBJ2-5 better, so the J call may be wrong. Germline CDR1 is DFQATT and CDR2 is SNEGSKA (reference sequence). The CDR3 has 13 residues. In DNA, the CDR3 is TGCAGTGCTAGAGTCCCAGGAGAAGAGACCCAGTACTTC. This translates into CSARVPGEETQYF.

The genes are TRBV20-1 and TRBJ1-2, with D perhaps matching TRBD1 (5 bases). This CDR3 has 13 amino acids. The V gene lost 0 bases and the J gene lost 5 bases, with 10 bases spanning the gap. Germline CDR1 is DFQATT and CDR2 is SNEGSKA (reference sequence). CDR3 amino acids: CSARDYRTYGYTF. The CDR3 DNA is TGCAGTGCTAGAGATTACAGGACTTATGGCTACACCTTC.

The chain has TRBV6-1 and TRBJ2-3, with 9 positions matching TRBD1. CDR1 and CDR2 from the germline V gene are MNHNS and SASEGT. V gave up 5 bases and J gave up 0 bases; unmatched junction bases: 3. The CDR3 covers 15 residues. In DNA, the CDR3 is TGTGCCAGCAGTACAGGGGGCGTTAGCACAGATACGCAGTATTTT. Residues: CASSTGGVSTDTQYF.

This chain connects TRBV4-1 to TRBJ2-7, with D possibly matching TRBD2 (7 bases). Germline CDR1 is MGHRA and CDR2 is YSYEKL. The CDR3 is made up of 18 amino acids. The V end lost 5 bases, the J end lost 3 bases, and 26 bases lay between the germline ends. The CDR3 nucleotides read TGCGCCAGCAGCTACAGGGTGGGTGCGGGAGTAGCCCACTACGAGCAGTACTTC. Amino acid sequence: CASSYRVGAGVAHYEQYF.

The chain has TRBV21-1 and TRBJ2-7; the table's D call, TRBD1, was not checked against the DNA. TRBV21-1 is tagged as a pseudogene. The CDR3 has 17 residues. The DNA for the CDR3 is TGTGCCAGCAGCAAAGTGGACAGGGGTAAGGACTCCTACGAGCAGTACTTC. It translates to CASSKVDRGKDSYEQYF.